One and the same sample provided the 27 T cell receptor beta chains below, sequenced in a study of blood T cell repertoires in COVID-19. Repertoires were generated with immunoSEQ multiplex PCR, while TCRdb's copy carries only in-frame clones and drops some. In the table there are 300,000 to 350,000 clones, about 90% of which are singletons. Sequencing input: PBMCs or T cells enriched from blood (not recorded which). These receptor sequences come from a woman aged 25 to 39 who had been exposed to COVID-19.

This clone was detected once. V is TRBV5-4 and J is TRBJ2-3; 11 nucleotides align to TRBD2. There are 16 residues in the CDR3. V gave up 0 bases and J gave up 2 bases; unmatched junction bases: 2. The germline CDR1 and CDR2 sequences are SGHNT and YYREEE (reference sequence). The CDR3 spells CASSLGLAGITDTQYF. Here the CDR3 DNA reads TGTGCCAGCAGCTTGGGACTAGCGGGGATCACAGATACGCAGTATTTT.

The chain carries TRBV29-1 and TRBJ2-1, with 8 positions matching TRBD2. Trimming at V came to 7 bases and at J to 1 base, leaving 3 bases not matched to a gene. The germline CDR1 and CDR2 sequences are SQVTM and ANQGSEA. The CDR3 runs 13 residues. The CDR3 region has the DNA TGCAGCGGGAGCGGGAGATCCTACAATGAGCAGTTCTTC. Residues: CSGSGRSYNEQFF.

The CDR3 DNA follows: TGCGCCAGCAGCACAGGGAACACCGGGGAGCTGTTTTTT. Amino acid sequence: CASSTGNTGELFF. The gene calls are TRBV5-1 and TRBJ2-2; possibly TRBD1 for D (5 bases). With 4 bases removed from V and 1 base from J, the gap between germline ends came to 5 bases. Looked up from germline, CDR1 is SGHRS and CDR2 is YFSETQ. The CDR3 is made up of 13 amino acids.

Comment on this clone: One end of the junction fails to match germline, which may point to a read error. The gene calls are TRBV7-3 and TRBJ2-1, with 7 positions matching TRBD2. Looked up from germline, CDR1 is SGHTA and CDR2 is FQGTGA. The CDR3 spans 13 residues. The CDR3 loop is CASSPTSYDEQFF. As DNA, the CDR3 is TGTGCCAGCAGCCCGACTAGCTACGATGAGCAGTTCTTC.

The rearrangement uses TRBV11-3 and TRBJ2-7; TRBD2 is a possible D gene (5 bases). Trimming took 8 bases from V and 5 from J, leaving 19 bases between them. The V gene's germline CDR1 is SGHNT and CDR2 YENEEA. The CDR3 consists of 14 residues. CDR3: CASALSGAGNEQYF. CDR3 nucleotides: TGTGCCAGCGCCTTATCTGGAGCCGGGAACGAGCAGTACTTC.

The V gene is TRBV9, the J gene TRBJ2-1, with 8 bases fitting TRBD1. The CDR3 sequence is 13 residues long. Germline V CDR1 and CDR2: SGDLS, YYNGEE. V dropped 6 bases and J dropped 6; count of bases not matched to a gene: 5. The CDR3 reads CASNGDRGNEQFF. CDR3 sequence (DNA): TGTGCCAGCAATGGAGACAGGGGCAATGAGCAGTTCTTC.

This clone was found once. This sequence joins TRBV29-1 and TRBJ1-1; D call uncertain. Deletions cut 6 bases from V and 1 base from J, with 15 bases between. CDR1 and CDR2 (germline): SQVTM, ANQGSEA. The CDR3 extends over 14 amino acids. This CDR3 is CSVDELGANTEAFF. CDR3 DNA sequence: TGCAGCGTCGACGAACTCGGAGCGAACACTGAAGCTTTCTTT.

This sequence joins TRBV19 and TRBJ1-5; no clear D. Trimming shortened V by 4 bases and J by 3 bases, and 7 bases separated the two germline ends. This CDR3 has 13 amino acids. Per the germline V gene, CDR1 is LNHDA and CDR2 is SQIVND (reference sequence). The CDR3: CASSSQDNQPQHF. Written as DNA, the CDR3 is TGTGCCAGTAGTAGTCAGGACAATCAGCCCCAGCATTTT. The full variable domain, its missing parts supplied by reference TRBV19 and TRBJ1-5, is DGGITQSPKYLFRKEGQNVTLSCEQNLNHDAMYWYRQDPGQGLRLIYYSQIVNDFQKGDIAEGYSVSREKKESFPLTVTSAQKNPTAFYLCASSSQDNQPQHFGDGTRLSIL.

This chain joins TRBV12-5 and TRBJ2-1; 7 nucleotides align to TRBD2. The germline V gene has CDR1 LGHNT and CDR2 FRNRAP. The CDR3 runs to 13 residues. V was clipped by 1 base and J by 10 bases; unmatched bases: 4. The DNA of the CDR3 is TGTGCTAGTGGTTTGGGGACTAGTCGGGAGCAGTTCTTC. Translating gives CASGLGTSREQFF.

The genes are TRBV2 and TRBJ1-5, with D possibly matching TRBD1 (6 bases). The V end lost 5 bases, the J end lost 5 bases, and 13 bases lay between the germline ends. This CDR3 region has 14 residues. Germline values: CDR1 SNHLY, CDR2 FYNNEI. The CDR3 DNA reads TGTGCCAGCAGTTTTACAGGGTTGGATCAGCCCCAGCATTTT. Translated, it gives CASSFTGLDQPQHF.

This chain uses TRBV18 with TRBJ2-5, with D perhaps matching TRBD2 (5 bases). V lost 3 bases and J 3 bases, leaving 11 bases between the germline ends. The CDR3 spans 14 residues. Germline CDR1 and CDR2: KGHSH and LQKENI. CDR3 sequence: CASSPERVEETQYF. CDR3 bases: TGTGCCAGCTCACCGGAGAGGGTCGAAGAGACCCAGTACTTC.

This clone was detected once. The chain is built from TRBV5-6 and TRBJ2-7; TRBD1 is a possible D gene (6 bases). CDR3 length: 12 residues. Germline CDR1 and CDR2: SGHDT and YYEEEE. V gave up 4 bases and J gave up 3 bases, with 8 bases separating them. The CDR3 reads CASSQGNYEQYF. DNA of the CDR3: TGTGCCAGCAGCCAGGGGAACTACGAGCAGTACTTC. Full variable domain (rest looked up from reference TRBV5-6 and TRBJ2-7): DAGVTQSPTHLIKTRGQQVTLRCSPKSGHDTVSWYQQALGQGPQFIFQYYEEEERQRGNFPDRFSGHQFPNYSSELNVNALLLGDSALYLCASSQGNYEQYFGPGTRLTVT.

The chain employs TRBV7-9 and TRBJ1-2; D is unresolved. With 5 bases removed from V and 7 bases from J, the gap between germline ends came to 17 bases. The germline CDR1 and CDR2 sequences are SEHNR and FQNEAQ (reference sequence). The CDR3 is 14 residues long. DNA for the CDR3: TGTGCCAGCAGCCCCTTGGTTATAGGGAGTGGCTACACCTTC. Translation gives CASSPLVIGSGYTF.

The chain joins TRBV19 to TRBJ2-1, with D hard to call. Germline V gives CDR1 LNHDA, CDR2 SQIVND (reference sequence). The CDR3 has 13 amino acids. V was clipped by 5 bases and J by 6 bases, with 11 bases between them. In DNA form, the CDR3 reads TGTGCCAGTAGTCCACCCGCGCCCAATGAGCAGTTCTTC. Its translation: CASSPPAPNEQFF.

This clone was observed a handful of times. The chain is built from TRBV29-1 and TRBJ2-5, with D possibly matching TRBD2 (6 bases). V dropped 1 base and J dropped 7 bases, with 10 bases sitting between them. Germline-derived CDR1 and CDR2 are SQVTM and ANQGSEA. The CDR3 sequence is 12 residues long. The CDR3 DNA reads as TGCAGCGTTGAAGGGGGGGAGTGGACCCAGTACTTC. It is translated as CSVEGGEWTQYF.

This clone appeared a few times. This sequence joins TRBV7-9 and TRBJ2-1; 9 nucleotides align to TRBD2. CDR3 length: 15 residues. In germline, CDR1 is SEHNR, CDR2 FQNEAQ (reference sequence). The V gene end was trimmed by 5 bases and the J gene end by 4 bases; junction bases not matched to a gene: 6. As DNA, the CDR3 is TGTGCCAGCAGCCCCGGGACTAGCCCGTACAATGAGCAGTTCTTC. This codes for CASSPGTSPYNEQFF.

The CDR3 protein is CASSWGADTQYF. For the CDR3, the DNA is TGTGCCAGCAGCTGGGGGGCAGATACGCAGTATTTT. The chain is built from TRBV5-4 and TRBJ2-3, with a weak D call TRBD2 (6 bases). Trimming took 3 bases from V and 4 from J, leaving 6 bases between them. CDR1 and CDR2 from the germline V gene are SGHNT and YYREEE (reference sequence). There are 12 residues in the CDR3.

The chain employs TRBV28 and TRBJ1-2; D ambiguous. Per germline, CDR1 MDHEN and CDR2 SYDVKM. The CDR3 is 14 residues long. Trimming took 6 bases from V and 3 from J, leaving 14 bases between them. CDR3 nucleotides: TGTGCCAGCAGCCTTCACCCCCCGGACTATGGCTACACCTTC. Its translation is CASSLHPPDYGYTF.

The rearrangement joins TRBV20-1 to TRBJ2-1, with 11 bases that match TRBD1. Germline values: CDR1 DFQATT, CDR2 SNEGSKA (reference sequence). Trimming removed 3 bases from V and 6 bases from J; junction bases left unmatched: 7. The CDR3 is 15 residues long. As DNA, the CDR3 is TGCAGTGCTAGTAGGAGGGACAGGGGGGCCAATGAGCAGTTCTTC. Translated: CSASRRDRGANEQFF.

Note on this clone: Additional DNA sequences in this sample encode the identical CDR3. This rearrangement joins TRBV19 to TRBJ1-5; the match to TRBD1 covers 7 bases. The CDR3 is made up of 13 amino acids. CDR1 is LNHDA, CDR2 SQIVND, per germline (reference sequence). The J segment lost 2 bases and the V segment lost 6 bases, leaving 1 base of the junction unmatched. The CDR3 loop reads CASSGTGNQPQHF. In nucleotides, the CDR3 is TGTGCCAGTAGCGGGACAGGCAATCAGCCCCAGCATTTT.

CDR3 amino acids: CASSRTGGNSLSYNEQFF. In nucleotides, the CDR3 is TGTGCCAGCAGCCGGACAGGGGGCAATTCTCTATCCTACAATGAGCAGTTCTTC. The chain employs TRBV7-3 and TRBJ2-1; 11 bases agree with TRBD1. This CDR3 contains 18 residues. With 5 bases clipped from V and 1 base from J, the junction kept 10 bases outside the gene matches. CDR1 and CDR2 from the germline V gene are SGHTA and FQGTGA.

CDR3 sequence (DNA): TGTGCCAGCAGTAGGAGTAGGCTGCGTCGGCCCCAGCATTTT. Translating it yields CASSRSRLRRPQHF. This rearrangement joins TRBV27 to TRBJ1-5; no clear D gene. Germline V gene lookup returns CDR1 MNHEY and CDR2 SMNVEV (reference sequence). V gave up 5 bases and J gave up 9 bases, with 17 bases separating them. The CDR3 has 14 amino acids.

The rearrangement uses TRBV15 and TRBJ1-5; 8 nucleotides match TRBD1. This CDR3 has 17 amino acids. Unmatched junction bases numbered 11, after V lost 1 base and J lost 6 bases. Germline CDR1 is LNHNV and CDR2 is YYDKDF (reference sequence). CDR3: CATSRAWQGAQSQPQHF. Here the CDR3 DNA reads TGTGCCACCAGCAGAGCTTGGCAGGGGGCGCAGAGTCAGCCCCAGCATTTT.

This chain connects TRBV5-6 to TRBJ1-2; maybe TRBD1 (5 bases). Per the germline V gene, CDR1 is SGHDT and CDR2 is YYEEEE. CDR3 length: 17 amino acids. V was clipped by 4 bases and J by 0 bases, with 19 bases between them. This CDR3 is CASSQNGAGLTNYGYTF. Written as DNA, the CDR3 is TGTGCCAGCAGCCAAAATGGGGCAGGGTTGACTAACTATGGCTACACCTTC.

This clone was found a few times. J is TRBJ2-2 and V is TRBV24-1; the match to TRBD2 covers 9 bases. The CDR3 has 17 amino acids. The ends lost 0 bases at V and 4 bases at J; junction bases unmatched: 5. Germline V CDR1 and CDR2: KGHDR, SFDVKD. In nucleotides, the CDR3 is TGTGCCACCAGTGATTTGAGTGGAGCGGGAGGCACCGGGGAGCTGTTTTTT. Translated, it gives CATSDLSGAGGTGELFF.

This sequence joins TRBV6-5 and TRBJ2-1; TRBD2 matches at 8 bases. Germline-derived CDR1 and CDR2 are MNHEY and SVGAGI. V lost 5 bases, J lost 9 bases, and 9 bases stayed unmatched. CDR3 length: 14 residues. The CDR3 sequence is CASSPKRERGEQFF. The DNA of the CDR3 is TGTGCCAGCAGTCCAAAGCGGGAGAGGGGTGAGCAGTTCTTC.

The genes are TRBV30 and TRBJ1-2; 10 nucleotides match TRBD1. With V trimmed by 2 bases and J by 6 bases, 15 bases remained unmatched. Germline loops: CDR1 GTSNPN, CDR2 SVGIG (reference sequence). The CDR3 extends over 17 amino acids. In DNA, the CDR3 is TGTGCCTGGAGTCTAGAAGGGGGGACAGGGGTGTTGGATGGCTACACCTTC. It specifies CAWSLEGGTGVLDGYTF.